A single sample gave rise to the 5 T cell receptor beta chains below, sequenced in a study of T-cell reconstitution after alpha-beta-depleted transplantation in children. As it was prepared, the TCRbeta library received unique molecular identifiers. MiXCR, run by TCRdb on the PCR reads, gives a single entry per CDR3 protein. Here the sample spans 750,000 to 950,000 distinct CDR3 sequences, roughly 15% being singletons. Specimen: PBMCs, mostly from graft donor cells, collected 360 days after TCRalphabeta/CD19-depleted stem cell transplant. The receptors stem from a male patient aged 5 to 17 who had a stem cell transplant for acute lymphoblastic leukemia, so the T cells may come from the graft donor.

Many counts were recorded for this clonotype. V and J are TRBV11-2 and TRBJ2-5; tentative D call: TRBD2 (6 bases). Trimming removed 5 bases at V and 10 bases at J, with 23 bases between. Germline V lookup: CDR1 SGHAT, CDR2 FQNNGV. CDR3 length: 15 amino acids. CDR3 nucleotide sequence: TGTGCCAGCAGCCCGGGGGACTTTCTTATGAAGAGCCAGTACTTC. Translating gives CASSPGDFLMKSQYF.

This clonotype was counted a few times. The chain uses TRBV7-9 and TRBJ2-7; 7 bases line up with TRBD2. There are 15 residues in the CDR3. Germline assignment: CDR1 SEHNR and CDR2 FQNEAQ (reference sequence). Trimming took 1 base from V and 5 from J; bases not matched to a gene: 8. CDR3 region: CASSLGGGKFHEQYF. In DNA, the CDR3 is TGTGCCAGCAGCTTAGGGGGGGGGAAATTCCACGAGCAGTACTTC.

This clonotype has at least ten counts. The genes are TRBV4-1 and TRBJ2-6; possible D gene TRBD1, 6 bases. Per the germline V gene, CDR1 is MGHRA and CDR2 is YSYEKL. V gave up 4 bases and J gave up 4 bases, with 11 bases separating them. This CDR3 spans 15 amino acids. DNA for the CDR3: TGCGCCAGCAGCCCACAGGGAACCGGGGCCAACGTCCTGACTTTC. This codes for CASSPQGTGANVLTF.

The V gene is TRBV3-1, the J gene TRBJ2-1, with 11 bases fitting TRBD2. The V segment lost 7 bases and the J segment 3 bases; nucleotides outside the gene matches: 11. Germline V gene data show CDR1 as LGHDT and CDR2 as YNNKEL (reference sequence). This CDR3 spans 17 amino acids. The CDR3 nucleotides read TGTGCCAGCACTAAGGTTGGTGGGACTAGCGGCTACAATGAGCAGTTCTTC. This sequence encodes CASTKVGGTSGYNEQFF.

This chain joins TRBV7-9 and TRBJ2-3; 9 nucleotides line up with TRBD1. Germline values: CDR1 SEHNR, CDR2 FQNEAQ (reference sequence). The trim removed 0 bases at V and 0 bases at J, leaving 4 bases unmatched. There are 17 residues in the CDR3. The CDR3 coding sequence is TGTGCCAGCAGCTTAGCGGAGGGGACAGGGAGCACAGATACGCAGTATTTT. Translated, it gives CASSLAEGTGSTDTQYF.